Each of the 19 T cell receptor beta chains below was sequenced from the same sample in a study of cytomegalovirus exposure and HLA in healthy donors. 13 Jbeta primers and 60 Vbeta primers were used for the PCR. The protocol was immunoSEQ multiplex PCR, while the TCRdb copy is restricted to in-frame clones and leaves out a portion. The table has about 200,000 clones, around 88% seen once. The sequenced sample consisted of PBMCs. The receptors come from a woman aged 30 to 39 in good health and CMV-seronegative.

The V gene is TRBV29-1, the J gene TRBJ2-3, with 8 bases identical to TRBD1. J was trimmed by 2 bases and V by 8 bases; bases with no gene match: 3. Germline assignment: CDR1 SQVTM and CDR2 ANQGSEA. The CDR3 is made up of 12 amino acids. The CDR3 region has the DNA TGCAGCATGGGACAGGCCACAGATACGCAGTATTTT. Amino acid sequence: CSMGQATDTQYF.

The V gene is TRBV4-1, the J gene TRBJ2-4, with D tentatively TRBD2 (5 bases). Germline-derived CDR1 and CDR2 are MGHRA and YSYEKL. Trimming shortened V by 3 bases and J by 4 bases, and 10 bases separated the two germline ends. There are 14 residues in the CDR3. The CDR3, as DNA: TGCGCCAGCAGCCACCCCCCGGGAAAAAACATTCAGTACTTC. It codes for CASSHPPGKNIQYF.

The rearrangement links TRBV27 to TRBJ2-3; a possible D gene is TRBD1 (6 bases). Germline CDR1 MNHEY, CDR2 SMNVEV (reference sequence). The CDR3 covers 16 residues. With 7 bases removed from V and 4 bases from J, the gap between germline ends came to 21 bases. The CDR3 here is CASMGQGRPGADTQYF. CDR3 coding DNA: TGTGCCAGCATGGGCCAGGGGCGGCCCGGCGCAGATACGCAGTATTTT.

CDR3 DNA: TGCGCCAGCAGCCCGCAGGACAGGGGGTTGGATAGCACTGAAGCTTTCTTT. It yields the protein CASSPQDRGLDSTEAFF. The genes are TRBV5-1 and TRBJ1-1; 10 bases fit TRBD1. The J segment lost 4 bases and the V segment lost 4 bases, leaving 13 bases of the junction unmatched. The germline V gene encodes CDR1 SGHRS and CDR2 YFSETQ. The CDR3 sequence is 17 residues long.

This clone showed up just once. The chain uses TRBV6-5 and TRBJ2-7, with D tentatively TRBD2 (6 bases). The V gene lost 0 bases and the J gene lost 4 bases, with 10 bases spanning the gap. CDR3 length: 14 amino acids. CDR1 and CDR2 (germline): MNHEY, SVGAGI. The CDR3 here is CASSYSGLEYEQYF. In nucleotides, the CDR3 is TGTGCCAGCAGTTACTCGGGACTCGAGTACGAGCAGTACTTC.

The V and J genes are TRBV19 and TRBJ1-5; no firm D call. CDR1 and CDR2 (germline): LNHDA, SQIVND (reference sequence). V dropped 3 bases and J dropped 9 bases, with 12 bases sitting between them. The CDR3 contains 13 residues. CDR3 sequence (DNA): TGTGCCAGTAGTATCCCGGGAGGGCGGCCCCAGCATTTT. This encodes CASSIPGGRPQHF.

V usage is TRBV5-1 and J usage is TRBJ2-1; possibly TRBD2 for D (5 bases). CDR1 SGHRS and CDR2 YFSETQ come from the germline V gene. The CDR3 has 16 residues. V was trimmed by 4 bases and J by 9 bases, leaving 23 bases between them. CDR3: CASSGREGAEASEQFF. In DNA, the CDR3 is TGCGCCAGCAGCGGGCGCGAGGGAGCTGAGGCCTCTGAGCAGTTCTTC. Combining the CDR3 with reference TRBV5-1 and TRBJ2-1 gives the whole variable domain KAGVTQTPRYLIKTRGQQVTLSCSPISGHRSVSWYQQTPGQGLQFLFEYFSETQRNKGNFPGRFSGRQFSNSRSEMNVSTLELGDSALYLCASSGREGAEASEQFFGPGTRLTVL.

The chain links TRBV11-2 to TRBJ1-3, with a possible D match to TRBD1 (6 bases). This CDR3 spans 15 amino acids. Trimming stripped 5 bases from V and 7 bases from J, with 18 bases between. Germline V CDR1 and CDR2: SGHAT, FQNNGV. This CDR3 is CASSPLRGRKNTIYF. CDR3 nucleotide sequence: TGTGCCAGCAGCCCCTTGAGGGGGAGAAAGAACACCATATATTTT. Full variable domain (outside the CDR3, taken from reference TRBV11-2 and TRBJ1-3): EAGVAQSPRYKIIEKRQSVAFWCNPISGHATLYWYQQILGQGPKLLIQFQNNGVVDDSQLPKDRFSAERLKGVDSTLKIQPAKLEDSAVYLCASSPLRGRKNTIYFGEGSWLTVV.

This chain uses TRBV27 with TRBJ2-7; D is ambiguous. Deletions cut 5 bases from V and 5 bases from J, with 13 bases between. The CDR3 spans 13 residues. The germline gives CDR1 MNHEY, CDR2 SMNVEV (reference sequence). This CDR3 reads CASSKKTVDEQYF. CDR3 nucleotides: TGTGCCAGCAGTAAAAAAACGGTAGACGAGCAGTACTTC.

The chain employs TRBV28 and TRBJ1-1; D is ambiguous. This CDR3 is 12 amino acids long. With 1 base removed from V and 4 bases from J, the gap between germline ends came to 4 bases. Germline assignment: CDR1 MDHEN and CDR2 SYDVKM. The CDR3 DNA is TGTGCCAGCAGTTTATCGTTCACTGAAGCTTTCTTT. It translates to CASSLSFTEAFF.

The CDR3 nucleotides read TGTGCCAGCAGCGTCGAGTTGGAGACCCAGTACTTC. It is translated as CASSVELETQYF. The J gene is TRBJ2-5, the V gene TRBV2; unclear D gene. The germline CDR1 and CDR2 sequences are SNHLY and FYNNEI. The CDR3 consists of 12 residues. Trimming removed 6 bases at V and 5 bases at J, with 10 bases between.

The V and J genes are TRBV20-1 and TRBJ1-1; D unresolved. The CDR3 length is 11 residues. The germline V gene encodes CDR1 DFQATT and CDR2 SNEGSKA (reference sequence). The V and J ends lost 3 bases and 1 base respectively, with 3 bases between them. The CDR3 spells CSASKNTEAFF. As DNA, the CDR3 is TGCAGTGCTAGCAAGAACACTGAAGCTTTCTTT.

The V and J genes are TRBV11-2 and TRBJ1-4, with D tentatively TRBD1 (5 bases). The CDR3 has 16 residues. The V end was cut by 5 bases, the J end by 8 bases, with 21 bases between. Germline V lookup: CDR1 SGHAT, CDR2 FQNNGV. CDR3 DNA: TGTGCCAGCAGCCATCCGATCGGGGGTAGGACGGAAAAACTGTTTTTT. Residues: CASSHPIGGRTEKLFF. The full variable domain, its missing parts supplied by reference TRBV11-2 and TRBJ1-4, is EAGVAQSPRYKIIEKRQSVAFWCNPISGHATLYWYQQILGQGPKLLIQFQNNGVVDDSQLPKDRFSAERLKGVDSTLKIQPAKLEDSAVYLCASSHPIGGRTEKLFFGSGTQLSVL.

J is TRBJ1-2 and V is TRBV18, with D possibly matching TRBD1 (6 bases). Germline values: CDR1 KGHSH, CDR2 LQKENI. This CDR3 has 16 amino acids. Trimming left V 3 bases short and J 3 bases short, with 17 bases between. The CDR3: CASSPLPGQGDYGYTF. For the CDR3, the DNA is TGTGCCAGCTCACCCCTACCGGGACAAGGAGACTATGGCTACACCTTC.

This chain connects TRBV2 to TRBJ2-7, with TRBD1 matching over 8 bases. CDR1 is SNHLY and CDR2 is FYNNEI in the germline V gene. V lost 7 bases and J lost 4; bases outside the gene matches: 9. The CDR3 length is 14 residues. The CDR3 protein is CASMRDRLSYEQYF. CDR3 bases: TGTGCCAGCATGAGGGACAGGTTATCGTACGAGCAGTACTTC.

J is TRBJ2-1 and V is TRBV30; 8 bases map to TRBD2. The V and J ends lost 1 base and 4 bases, in that order; junction bases with no gene match: 9. CDR3 length: 16 amino acids. CDR1 and CDR2 from the germline V gene are GTSNPN and SVGIG (reference sequence). The CDR3 spells CAWSALGAGGYNEQFF. The CDR3 nucleotides are TGTGCCTGGAGTGCCCTTGGGGCGGGGGGTTACAATGAGCAGTTCTTC.

This chain connects TRBV7-3 to TRBJ2-3; 12 bases map to TRBD2. J lost 5 bases, V lost 6 bases, and 3 bases had no gene match. The CDR3 sequence is 14 residues long. The V gene's germline CDR1 is SGHTA and CDR2 FQGTGA. The CDR3 nucleotides are TGTGCCAGCAGTCTAGCGGGGGGGGGAGATACGCAGTATTTT. Its translation is CASSLAGGGDTQYF. The full variable domain, completed using reference TRBV7-3 and TRBJ2-3, is GAGVSQTPSNKVTEKGKYVELRCDPISGHTALYWYRQSLGQGPEFLIYFQGTGAADDSGLPNDRFFAVRPEGSVSTLKIQRTERGDSAVYLCASSLAGGGDTQYFGPGTRLTVL.

The chain has TRBV6-1 and TRBJ1-1; D gene uncertain. The length of the CDR3 is 14 residues. CDR1 and CDR2 from the germline V gene are MNHNS and SASEGT. V was pared by 2 bases and J by 8 bases, with 15 bases between. For the CDR3, the DNA is TGTGCCAGCAGTGAATCCGGAGGGTATCTCGAAGCTTTCTTT. Translation gives CASSESGGYLEAFF.

The chain uses TRBV19 and TRBJ1-5; no clear D gene. Germline lookup yields CDR1 LNHDA and CDR2 SQIVND (reference sequence). Trimming stripped 6 bases from V and 2 bases from J, with 11 bases between. CDR3 length equals 14 residues. CDR3 DNA sequence: TGTGCCAGTAGATCTTCGGGTGGCAATCAGCCCCAGCATTTT. Translation: CASRSSGGNQPQHF.